This T cell receptor beta chain emerged from a study of blood T cell repertoires in COVID-19. Whole-study context: The origin of the acute and convalescent COVID-19 samples was the United States, Italy and Spain. The cDNA or gDNA used as material had been derived from T cells, B-cell-depleted T cells, or PBMCs.

Per the authors' pipeline: For nucleated cells, counts were estimated from reference gene primer amplification. Measured with immunoSEQ multiplex PCR; TCRdb has only the in-frame clones, and not every one. D and trimming were read from the DNA, whereas the V and J calls and clone size are those reported in that table. The sample includes tens of thousands of clones, about 91% of them seen just once. Trimming took 4 bases from V and 4 from J, leaving 13 bases between them. The CDR3 is 15 amino acids. The V gene's germline CDR1 is MGHRA and CDR2 YSYEKL. The J gene is TRBJ1-4, the V gene TRBV4-1; D may be TRBD1 (6 bases). The source material was peripheral blood. The TCR was taken from a human donor with active COVID-19. The donor label of this sample is uncertain. CDR3 coding DNA: TGCGCCAGCAGCCCAGGCGGACAGCGTAATGAAAAACTGTTTTTT. Encoded protein: CASSPGGQRNEKLFF.